Following are 32 T cell receptor beta chains from one sample sequenced in a study of cytomegalovirus exposure and HLA in healthy donors. Amplification used 60 Vbeta primers and 13 Jbeta primers. Some clones are missing from TCRdb's copy, which holds only in-frame ones; the method was immunoSEQ multiplex PCR. The table shows about 180,000 clones, with around 84% occurring only once. The sequenced sample was PBMCs. The source is a boy aged 2-9 years in good health and CMV-seronegative.

V and J are TRBV5-1 and TRBJ2-1; TRBD1 might be the D (6 bases). Trimming left V 3 bases short and J 3 bases short, with 10 bases between. The V gene's germline CDR1 is SGHRS and CDR2 YFSETQ. The CDR3 covers 14 residues. The CDR3 sequence: CASSSRQDYNEQFF. For the CDR3, the DNA is TGCGCCAGCAGCTCCCGACAGGACTACAATGAGCAGTTCTTC.

V and J are TRBV4-1 and TRBJ1-1; no firm D call. Germline assignment: CDR1 MGHRA and CDR2 YSYEKL. Trimming shortened V by 1 base and J by 2 bases, and 11 bases separated the two germline ends. This CDR3 region has 15 residues. CDR3 sequence: CASSQVAGSNTEAFF. As DNA, the CDR3 is TGCGCCAGCAGCCAAGTTGCGGGGAGTAACACTGAAGCTTTCTTT.

J is TRBJ1-2 and V is TRBV19; D is possibly TRBD1 (6 bases). Germline V gene data show CDR1 as LNHDA and CDR2 as SQIVND (reference sequence). V was shortened by 6 bases and J by 4 bases, with 15 bases between the two germline ends. The CDR3 covers 14 residues. The CDR3 region is CASRDRQTSYGYTF. The CDR3 DNA sequence: TGTGCCAGTAGGGACAGACAGACCAGCTATGGCTACACCTTC.

Here the CDR3 reads CAGKDRTISGANVLTF. The CDR3 DNA follows: TGTGCTGGTAAGGACAGGACCATCTCTGGGGCCAACGTCCTGACTTTC. The chain is built from TRBV12-5 and TRBJ2-6; TRBD1 aligns across 7 bases. Germline lookup yields CDR1 LGHNT and CDR2 FRNRAP. The CDR3 totals 16 residues. V was clipped by 11 bases and J by 0 bases; unmatched bases: 10.

The chain links TRBV10-1 to TRBJ2-1; 10 bases align to TRBD2. V lost 2 bases and J lost 8; bases outside the gene matches: 9. Germline V gives CDR1 WNHNN, CDR2 SYGVQD (reference sequence). This CDR3 spans 16 amino acids. The CDR3 nucleotides read TGCGCCAGCAGTGAGGGAGCGGGAGGGCCTAGGGATGAGCAGTTCTTC. Translating gives CASSEGAGGPRDEQFF.

The genes are TRBV28 and TRBJ2-3; TRBD2 is a possible D gene (6 bases). The CDR3 contains 13 residues. Germline loops: CDR1 MDHEN, CDR2 SYDVKM. The V end was cut by 6 bases, the J end by 2 bases, with 9 bases between. DNA of the CDR3: TGTGCCAGCAGGGAGGGACCCACAGATACGCAGTATTTT. Residues: CASREGPTDTQYF.

The CDR3 sequence is CSATSAAYEQYF. The CDR3 DNA reads as TGCAGCGCCACTAGCGCAGCCTACGAGCAGTACTTC. The chain has TRBV29-1 and TRBJ2-7; TRBD2 agrees at 7 bases. Germline V lookup: CDR1 SQVTM, CDR2 ANQGSEA. The CDR3 contains 12 residues. V was clipped by 7 bases and J by 2 bases; unmatched bases: 5.

The chain employs TRBV5-1 and TRBJ1-3; D is uncertain. The CDR3 sequence is 15 residues long. V dropped 1 base and J dropped 8 bases, with 16 bases sitting between them. Per the germline V gene, CDR1 is SGHRS and CDR2 is YFSETQ. CDR3 in amino acids: CASSLQPAGEDTIYF. DNA of the CDR3: TGCGCCAGCAGCTTGCAACCGGCCGGTGAGGACACCATATATTTT.

The chain has TRBV10-3 and TRBJ2-7; 7 bases are shared with TRBD2. The V gene's germline CDR1 is ENHRY and CDR2 SYGVKD. V shed 4 bases, J shed 6 bases, and the junction held 12 bases outside the gene matches. The CDR3 has 15 amino acids. This CDR3 reads CAISGGGPPEGEQYF. CDR3 nucleotides: TGTGCCATCAGTGGGGGAGGGCCTCCAGAAGGCGAGCAGTACTTC.

V usage is TRBV28 and J usage is TRBJ2-2, with D possibly TRBD1 on 6 matching bases. This CDR3 region has 15 residues. The V gene's germline CDR1 is MDHEN and CDR2 SYDVKM. The V gene lost 5 bases and the J gene lost 5 bases, with 15 bases spanning the gap. CDR3 DNA sequence: TGTGCCAGCAGTCCCTGGGGGCGCGGAACCGGGGAGCTGTTTTTT. Translated: CASSPWGRGTGELFF.

The chain employs TRBV27 and TRBJ2-7; D gene uncertain. V was clipped by 2 bases and J by 5 bases, with 13 bases between them. The germline CDR1 and CDR2 sequences are MNHEY and SMNVEV (reference sequence). This CDR3 has 14 amino acids. The CDR3 protein is CASSLLGVINEQYF. DNA of the CDR3: TGTGCCAGCAGTTTACTAGGCGTAATCAACGAGCAGTACTTC.

CDR3 protein: CASSQDLRGYTF. DNA for the CDR3: TGCGCCAGCAGCCAAGATCTCAGGGGCTACACCTTC. J is TRBJ1-2 and V is TRBV4-1, with unresolved D. V lost 0 bases to trimming and J lost 8 bases, with 7 bases between them. Germline V gene sequence: CDR1 MGHRA, CDR2 YSYEKL. The CDR3 runs 12 residues.

V gene TRBV28 combines with J gene TRBJ1-2; D not resolved. This CDR3 has 13 residues. Germline CDR1 and CDR2: MDHEN and SYDVKM. V dropped 6 bases and J dropped 5 bases, with 13 bases sitting between them. For the CDR3, the DNA is TGTGCCAGCAGCCGAGTGAGGTTTTATGGCTACACCTTC. Encoded protein: CASSRVRFYGYTF.

The chain uses TRBV5-1 and TRBJ1-1, with 7 bases matching TRBD1. The V and J ends lost 4 bases and 4 bases, in that order; junction bases with no gene match: 7. CDR1 and CDR2 from the germline V gene are SGHRS and YFSETQ. The CDR3 has 14 amino acids. CDR3 in DNA: TGCGCCAGCAGCCATCGACAGGGAAGCACTGAAGCTTTCTTT. Its protein product is CASSHRQGSTEAFF.

The chain couples TRBV27 to TRBJ2-1, with D uncertain. The ends were cut back, 3 bases at V and 0 bases at J, with 9 bases in the middle. Germline V lookup: CDR1 MNHEY, CDR2 SMNVEV (reference sequence). The CDR3 extends over 15 amino acids. CDR3 residues: CASSFVASSYNEQFF. The CDR3 coding sequence is TGTGCCAGCAGTTTTGTGGCTAGCTCCTACAATGAGCAGTTCTTC.

The chain uses TRBV14 and TRBJ2-5; weak D call: TRBD2 (6 bases). V lost 4 bases, J lost 2 bases, and 17 bases lay in between. The germline CDR1 and CDR2 sequences are SGHDN and FVKESK. The CDR3 extends over 16 amino acids. The CDR3 protein is CASSPQRGEWQETQYF. The CDR3 DNA reads as TGTGCCAGCAGCCCCCAGCGCGGGGAGTGGCAAGAGACCCAGTACTTC.

The V call is TRBV18, the J call TRBJ2-1; 10 bases are a match to TRBD1. The V and J ends lost 6 bases and 5 bases, in that order; junction bases with no gene match: 7. The CDR3 runs 15 residues. Per germline, CDR1 KGHSH and CDR2 LQKENI. CDR3 sequence: CASSWTGGGNNEQFF. The CDR3, as DNA: TGTGCCAGCTCGTGGACAGGGGGAGGGAACAATGAGCAGTTCTTC.

The J gene is TRBJ2-5, the V gene TRBV7-6, with 14 bases lining up with TRBD2. Gene TRBJ2-7 matches the end of the DNA better, so the J call may be wrong. Germline V gene sequence: CDR1 SGHVS, CDR2 FNYEAQ. CDR3 length: 15 residues. DNA for the CDR3: TGTGCCAGCAGCCCCGGACTAGCGGGAGGCTACGAGCAGTACTTC. It translates to CASSPGLAGGYEQYF.

The V call is TRBV25-1, the J call TRBJ2-1; the match to TRBD2 covers 12 bases. The CDR3 is 17 residues long. V gave up 4 bases and J gave up 0 bases; unmatched junction bases: 4. Germline V gene sequence: CDR1 MGHDK, CDR2 SYGVNS. The CDR3 reads CASSVRLAGDSYNEQFF. Written as DNA, the CDR3 is TGTGCCAGCAGTGTCCGACTAGCGGGGGACTCCTACAATGAGCAGTTCTTC.

The CDR3 DNA reads as TGTGCCAGCAGCTTAGGGACTGGCTCCTACAATGAGCAGTTCTTC. It yields the protein CASSLGTGSYNEQFF. The chain uses TRBV7-8 and TRBJ2-1; possible D gene TRBD2, 5 bases. Trimming took 1 base from V and 0 from J, leaving 7 bases between them. This CDR3 contains 15 residues. From germline, CDR1 is SGHVS and CDR2 FQNEAQ.

Note on this clone: A junction boundary mismatches the germline segment, possibly from a read error. The J gene is TRBJ1-2, the V gene TRBV11-2; D is perhaps TRBD1 (6 bases). Germline lookup yields CDR1 SGHAT and CDR2 FQNNGV. The CDR3 spans 13 residues. The CDR3 DNA sequence: TGTGCCAGCAGCTTTGGGCAGGGGCCGCCAAACGACTTC. This encodes CASSFGQGPPNDF.

The rearrangement links TRBV7-9 to TRBJ2-7, with 10 nucleotides matching TRBD1. There are 14 residues in the CDR3. Germline V gene data show CDR1 as SEHNR and CDR2 as FQNEAQ (reference sequence). Trimming at V came to 5 bases and at J to 3 bases, leaving 4 bases not matched to a gene. This CDR3 reads CASSAGTGVYEQYF. The CDR3 nucleotides read TGTGCCAGCAGCGCCGGGACAGGGGTCTACGAGCAGTACTTC.

V gene TRBV5-1 combines with J gene TRBJ2-1; D is unclear. The CDR3 is 15 amino acids. Germline V gives CDR1 SGHRS, CDR2 YFSETQ. V lost 3 bases and J lost 4, with 14 bases in between. CDR3 protein: CASSSQVAKYNEQFF. The CDR3 coding sequence is TGCGCCAGCAGCTCCCAGGTGGCAAAATACAATGAGCAGTTCTTC.

This chain uses TRBV27 with TRBJ1-4, with D maybe TRBD1 (6 bases). This CDR3 has 16 residues. CDR1 and CDR2 (germline): MNHEY, SMNVEV (reference sequence). Trimming removed 6 bases at V and 4 bases at J, with 18 bases between. For the CDR3, the DNA is TGTGCCAGCAGCCACGGACAGAAAACTCTTAATGAAAAACTGTTTTTT. Amino acid sequence: CASSHGQKTLNEKLFF.

The table lists this clone with a count of one. This rearrangement joins TRBV19 to TRBJ1-4, with 12 nucleotides matching TRBD1. In germline, CDR1 is LNHDA, CDR2 SQIVND (reference sequence). CDR3 length: 19 residues. With V trimmed by 6 bases and J by 4 bases, 15 bases remained unmatched. CDR3 DNA sequence: TGTGCCAGTAGATCCCATCGCCGGGACAGGGGGCAGATTAATGAAAAACTGTTTTTT. This encodes CASRSHRRDRGQINEKLFF.

CDR3 protein: CASSPFPAGQGSNQPQHF. DNA of the CDR3: TGTGCCAGCTCACCCTTCCCAGCGGGACAGGGGAGCAATCAGCCCCAGCATTTT. The chain has TRBV18 and TRBJ1-5, with 10 bases that match TRBD1. Losses at the gene ends were 3 bases for V and 1 base for J; bases not matched to a gene: 9. The CDR3 loop spans 18 amino acids. CDR1 KGHSH and CDR2 LQKENI come from the germline V gene.

This clone was detected a few times. Other DNA sequences from this sample encode an identical CDR3 as well. The J gene is TRBJ1-5, the V gene TRBV2, with a tentative D call TRBD1 (6 bases). Between the trimmed V and J ends, which lost 7 bases and 2 bases, there was a span of 6 bases. Germline lookup yields CDR1 SNHLY and CDR2 FYNNEI. This CDR3 is built from 12 residues. The CDR3 is CASTGGNQPQHF. The CDR3 bases are TGTGCCAGCACAGGGGGCAATCAGCCCCAGCATTTT.

The rearrangement joins TRBV6-7 to TRBJ2-1, with D perhaps matching TRBD1 (6 bases). TRBV6-7 qualifies as an ORF whose function is uncertain. The CDR3 length is 13 residues. The germline V and J ends were trimmed by 4 bases and 10 bases, with 14 bases remaining between them. As DNA, the CDR3 is TGTGCCAGCAGTTGTAACCAGGGGCGCGAGCAGTTCTTC. It encodes CASSCNQGREQFF.

This clone was seen only once. The chain is built from TRBV11-2 and TRBJ2-1; perhaps TRBD2 as D (5 bases). The V end was cut by 2 bases, the J end by 10 bases, with 12 bases between. The CDR3 sequence is 13 residues long. Germline CDR1 reads SGHAT; CDR2 reads FQNNGV. In DNA, the CDR3 is TGTGCCAGCAGCTTAACGGAAGGGAGAGAGCAGTTCTTC. This encodes CASSLTEGREQFF.

This rearrangement joins TRBV7-9 to TRBJ2-7; 7 bases line up with TRBD1. The CDR3 consists of 14 residues. Germline lookup yields CDR1 SEHNR and CDR2 FQNEAQ (reference sequence). CDR3 amino acids: CSSSYSDRFSEQYV. CDR3 nucleotide sequence: TGTTCCAGCAGCTACTCGGACAGGTTTTCCGAGCAGTACGTC.

The gene calls are TRBV5-1 and TRBJ1-2, with unresolved D. The CDR3 is made up of 11 amino acids. Looked up from germline, CDR1 is SGHRS and CDR2 is YFSETQ. V was pared by 4 bases and J by 8 bases, with 9 bases between. This CDR3 is CASSRGWGYTF. As DNA, the CDR3 is TGCGCCAGCAGCCGGGGTTGGGGCTACACCTTC.

The chain is built from TRBV6-6 and TRBJ1-2; 10 positions match TRBD1. V dropped 4 bases and J dropped 9; count of bases not matched to a gene: 11. CDR1 MNHNY and CDR2 SVGAGI come from the germline V gene (reference sequence). The CDR3 is 15 residues long. The CDR3 region has the DNA TGTGCCAGCAGTTCATGGACAGGGGGTAAGAGAAGCTACACCTTC. Protein: CASSSWTGGKRSYTF.